This is a list of T cell receptor beta chains from one sample in a study of T cells in Graves' hyperthyroidism and ophthalmopathy. TCRdb re-analysed the multiplex PCR reads in MiXCR, keeping a single row per CDR3 protein. The data show fewer than 900,000 distinct CDR3 sequences, about 16% seen once. The sample consisted of blood. The receptors here all came from a man aged 18 to 35 with Graves' hyperthyroidism. The CDR3 runs from the conserved cysteine through the conserved F or W. D genes are given only for firm matches. Some rows have no size entry. The others give once, few or many, or a class for an expanded clone.

J gene: TRBJ1-1; V gene: TRBV7-9; clone size: -; D gene: -; CDR3 DNA: TGTACCAGCAGCTTAAACGTCGGAGCTTTCTTT; CDR3 protein: CTSSLNVGAFF
J gene: TRBJ2-7; V gene: TRBV20-1; clone size: -; D gene: TRBD1; CDR3 DNA: TGCAGTGCTAGAGATAGAGCCAGGGGGTACGAGCAGTACTTC; CDR3 protein: CSARDRARGYEQYF
J gene: TRBJ1-1; V gene: TRBV18; clone size: many; D gene: -; CDR3 DNA: TGTGCCAGCTCACCACTAGCGGGTGAAGCTTTCTTT; CDR3 protein: CASSPLAGEAFF
J gene: TRBJ2-7; V gene: TRBV6-1; clone size: many; D gene: -; CDR3 DNA: TGTGCCAGCCTCGGGGGAGGGGGCTACGAGCAGTACTTC; CDR3 protein: CASLGGGGYEQYF
J gene: TRBJ2-3; V gene: TRBV20-1; clone size: many; D gene: -; CDR3 DNA: TGCAGTGCTAGATCCGCCGGGACCCAGGGTCGCACGGATACGCAGTATTTT; CDR3 protein: CSARSAGTQGRTDTQYF
J gene: TRBJ2-3; V gene: TRBV18; clone size: few; D gene: TRBD2; CDR3 DNA: TGTGCCAGCTCACCACCCGGGACTAGCGTGAATACGCAGTATTTT; CDR3 protein: CASSPPGTSVNTQYF
J gene: TRBJ2-7; V gene: TRBV5-1; clone size: few; D gene: TRBD2; CDR3 DNA: TGCGCCAGCAGCTTCACAGCGGGAGACTGGGAGCAGTACTTC; CDR3 protein: CASSFTAGDWEQYF
J gene: TRBJ1-5; V gene: TRBV2; clone size: -; D gene: TRBD1; CDR3 DNA: TGTGCCAGCAGGGGACGGACAGGGGAAGATCAGCCCCAGCATTTT; CDR3 protein: CASRGRTGEDQPQHF
J gene: TRBJ2-7; V gene: TRBV20-1; clone size: few; D gene: TRBD2; CDR3 DNA: TGCAGTGCAACACCCCAGGCGGGAGGGGCTTACGAGCAGTACTTC; CDR3 protein: CSATPQAGGAYEQYF
J gene: TRBJ1-2; V gene: TRBV19; clone size: -; D gene: TRBD1; CDR3 DNA: TGTGCCAGTAGTACTCAGGGGGCTCGCTATGGCTACACCTTC; CDR3 protein: CASSTQGARYGYTF
J gene: TRBJ2-7; V gene: TRBV7-9; clone size: few; D gene: TRBD2; CDR3 DNA: TGTGCCAGCAGCTCGCTAGCGGGGTACTCCTACGAGCAGTACTTC; CDR3 protein: CASSSLAGYSYEQYF
J gene: TRBJ2-1; V gene: TRBV7-9; clone size: -; D gene: -; CDR3 DNA: TGTGCCAGCTCCTCAAGCTCCCCATTGAATGAGCAGTCCTTC; CDR3 protein: CASSSSSPLNEQSF
J gene: TRBJ1-1; V gene: TRBV7-9; clone size: -; D gene: TRBD1; CDR3 DNA: TGTGCCAGCAACTTAGATACAGGGGCCGAAGCTTTCTTT; CDR3 protein: CASNLDTGAEAFF
J gene: TRBJ1-2; V gene: TRBV6-1; clone size: -; D gene: -; CDR3 DNA: TGTGCCAGCATGATAGGAGGGCTGGGCTATGGCTACACCTTC; CDR3 protein: CASMIGGLGYGYTF
J gene: TRBJ1-2; V gene: TRBV5-5; clone size: -; D gene: -; CDR3 DNA: TGTGCCAGCAGCTTGTACGTCTATGGCTACACCTTC; CDR3 protein: CASSLYVYGYTF
J gene: TRBJ2-5; V gene: TRBV29-1; clone size: -; D gene: -; CDR3 DNA: TGCAGCGTTGCGAGACAGAACCAAGAGACCCAGTACTTC; CDR3 protein: CSVARQNQETQYF
J gene: TRBJ1-1; V gene: TRBV20-1; clone size: many; D gene: -; CDR3 DNA: TGCAGTGCCACACAGGGTGGGAACACTGAAGCTTTCTTT; CDR3 protein: CSATQGGNTEAFF
J gene: TRBJ2-7; V gene: TRBV19; clone size: -; D gene: -; CDR3 DNA: TGTGCCAGTAGTCCCGTGGCAGGCTACGAGCAGTACTTC; CDR3 protein: CASSPVAGYEQYF
J gene: TRBJ2-2; V gene: TRBV20-1; clone size: -; D gene: TRBD1; CDR3 DNA: TGCAGTGCAAGGACAGGGACCGGGGAGCTGTTTTTT; CDR3 protein: CSARTGTGELFF